This T cell receptor beta chain is from a study of shared clonotypes between healthy human individuals. Clones were read by immunoSEQ multiplex PCR, and TCRdb kept only the in-frame ones, dropping some. The data show roughly 2,300,000 clones, 85% to 95% seen once. Looked up from germline, CDR1 is MNHEY and CDR2 is SMNVEV (reference sequence). The CDR3 runs to 16 residues. Trimming shortened V by 7 bases and J by 2 bases, and 19 bases separated the two germline ends. This clone has just a few counts. Its antigen is not known. Findings and caveats of the study: Memory subsets generally showed lower estimated richness than naive subsets. The represented genetic and exposure-history diversity was limited by the small number of donors.

The sample taken for sequencing was naive CD4+ T cells from PBMCs. Described subset: CD45RA+ positively selected. V and J are TRBV27 and TRBJ2-3, with D possibly matching TRBD2 (6 bases). This receptor was identified in a man in his late teens or twenties in good health. Some clones in this sample may be carry-over from other donors' samples. The CDR3 sequence: CASTKLSGFPTDTQYF. CDR3 coding DNA: TGTGCCAGCACCAAACTTAGCGGTTTCCCCACAGATACGCAGTATTTT.